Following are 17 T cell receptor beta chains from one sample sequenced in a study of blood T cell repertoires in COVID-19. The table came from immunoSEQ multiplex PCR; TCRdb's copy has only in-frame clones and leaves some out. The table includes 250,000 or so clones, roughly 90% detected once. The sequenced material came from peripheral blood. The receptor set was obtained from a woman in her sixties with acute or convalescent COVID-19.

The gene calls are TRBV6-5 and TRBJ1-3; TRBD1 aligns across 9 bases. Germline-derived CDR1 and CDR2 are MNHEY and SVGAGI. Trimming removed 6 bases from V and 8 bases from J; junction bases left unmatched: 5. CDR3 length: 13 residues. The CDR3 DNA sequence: TGTGCCAGCAGCCGGGACAGGGCGTACACCATATATTTT. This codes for CASSRDRAYTIYF.

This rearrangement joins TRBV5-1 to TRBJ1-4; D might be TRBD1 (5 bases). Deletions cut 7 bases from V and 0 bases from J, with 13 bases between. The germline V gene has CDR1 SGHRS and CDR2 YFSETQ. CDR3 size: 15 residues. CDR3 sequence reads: CASGTGATTNEKLFF. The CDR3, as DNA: TGCGCCAGCGGGACTGGGGCGACAACTAATGAAAAACTGTTTTTT.

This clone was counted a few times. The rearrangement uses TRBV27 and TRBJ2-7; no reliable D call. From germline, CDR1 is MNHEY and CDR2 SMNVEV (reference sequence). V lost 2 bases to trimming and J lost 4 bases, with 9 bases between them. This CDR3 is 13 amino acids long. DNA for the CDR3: TGTGCCAGCAGTTTAGGAGTCCAGTACGAGCAGTACTTC. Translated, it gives CASSLGVQYEQYF.

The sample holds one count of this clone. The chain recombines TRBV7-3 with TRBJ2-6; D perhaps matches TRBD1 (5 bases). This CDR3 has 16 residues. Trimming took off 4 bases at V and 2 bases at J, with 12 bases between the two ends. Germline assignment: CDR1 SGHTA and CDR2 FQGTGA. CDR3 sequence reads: CASSSLGVPGANVLTF. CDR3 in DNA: TGTGCCAGCAGCTCTCTAGGGGTCCCTGGGGCCAACGTCCTGACTTTC. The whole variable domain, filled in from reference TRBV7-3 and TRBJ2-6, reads GAGVSQTPSNKVTEKGKYVELRCDPISGHTALYWYRQSLGQGPEFLIYFQGTGAADDSGLPNDRFFAVRPEGSVSTLKIQRTERGDSAVYLCASSSLGVPGANVLTFGAGSRLTVL.

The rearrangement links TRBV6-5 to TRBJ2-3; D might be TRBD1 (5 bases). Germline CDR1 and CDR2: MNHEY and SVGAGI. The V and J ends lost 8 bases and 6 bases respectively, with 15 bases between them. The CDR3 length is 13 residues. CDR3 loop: CASSRRGLDTQYF. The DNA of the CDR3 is TGTGCCAGCTCCAGAAGGGGATTGGATACGCAGTATTTT.

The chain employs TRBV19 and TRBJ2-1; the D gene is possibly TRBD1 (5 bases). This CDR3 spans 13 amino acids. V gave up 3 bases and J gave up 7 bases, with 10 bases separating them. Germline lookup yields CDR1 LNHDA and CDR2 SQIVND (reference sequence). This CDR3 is CASSMTDRNEQFF. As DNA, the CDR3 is TGTGCCAGTAGTATGACAGACCGAAATGAGCAGTTCTTC.

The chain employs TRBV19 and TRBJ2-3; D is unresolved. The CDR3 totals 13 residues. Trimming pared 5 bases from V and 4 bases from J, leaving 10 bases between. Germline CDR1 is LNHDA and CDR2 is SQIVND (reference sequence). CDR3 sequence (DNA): TGTGCCAGTAGTTTTTCCCTTGCAGATACGCAGTATTTT. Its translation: CASSFSLADTQYF.

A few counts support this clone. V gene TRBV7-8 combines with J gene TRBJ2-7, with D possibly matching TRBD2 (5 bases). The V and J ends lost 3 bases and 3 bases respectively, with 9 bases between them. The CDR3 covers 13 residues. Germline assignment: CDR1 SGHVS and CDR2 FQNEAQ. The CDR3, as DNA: TGTGCCAGCAGCTTTAGAGGGATCTACGAGCAGTACTTC. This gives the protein CASSFRGIYEQYF. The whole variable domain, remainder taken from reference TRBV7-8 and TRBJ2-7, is GAGVSQSPRYKVAKRGQDVALRCDPISGHVSLFWYQQALGQGPEFLTYFQNEAQLDKSGLPSDRFFAERPEGSVSTLKIQRTQQEDSAVYLCASSFRGIYEQYFGPGTRLTVT.

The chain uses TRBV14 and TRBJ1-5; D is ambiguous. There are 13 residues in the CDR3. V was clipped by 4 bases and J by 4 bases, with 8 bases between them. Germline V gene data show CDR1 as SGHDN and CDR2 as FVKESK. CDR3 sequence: CASSRHPNQPQHF. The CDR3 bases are TGTGCCAGCAGCCGACACCCGAATCAGCCCCAGCATTTT.

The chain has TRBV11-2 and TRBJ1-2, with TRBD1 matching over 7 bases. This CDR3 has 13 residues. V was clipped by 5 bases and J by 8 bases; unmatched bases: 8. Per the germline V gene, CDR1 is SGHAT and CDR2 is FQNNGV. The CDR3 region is CASSLTGVLGYTF. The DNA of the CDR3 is TGTGCCAGCAGCCTTACAGGGGTTTTGGGCTACACCTTC.

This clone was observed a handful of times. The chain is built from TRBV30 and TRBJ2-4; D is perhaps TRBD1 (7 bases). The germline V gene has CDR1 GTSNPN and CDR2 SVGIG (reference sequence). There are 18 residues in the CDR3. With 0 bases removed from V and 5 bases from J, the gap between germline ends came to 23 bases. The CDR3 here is CAWSVQGGLKPGENIQYF. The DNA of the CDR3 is TGTGCCTGGAGTGTACAAGGGGGCCTGAAGCCGGGGGAAAACATTCAGTACTTC.

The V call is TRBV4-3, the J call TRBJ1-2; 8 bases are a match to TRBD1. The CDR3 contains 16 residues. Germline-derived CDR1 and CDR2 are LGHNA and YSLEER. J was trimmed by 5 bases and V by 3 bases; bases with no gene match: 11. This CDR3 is CASSHGAGGARYGYTF. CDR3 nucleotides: TGCGCCAGCAGCCATGGGGCAGGGGGCGCAAGGTATGGCTACACCTTC.

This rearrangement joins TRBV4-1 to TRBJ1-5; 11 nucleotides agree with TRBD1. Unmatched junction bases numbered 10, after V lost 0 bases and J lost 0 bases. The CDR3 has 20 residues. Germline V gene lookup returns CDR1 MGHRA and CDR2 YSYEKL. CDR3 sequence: CASSQDRGTGGSYSNQPQHF. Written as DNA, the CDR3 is TGCGCCAGCAGCCAAGACCGCGGGACAGGGGGTTCCTATAGCAATCAGCCCCAGCATTTT.

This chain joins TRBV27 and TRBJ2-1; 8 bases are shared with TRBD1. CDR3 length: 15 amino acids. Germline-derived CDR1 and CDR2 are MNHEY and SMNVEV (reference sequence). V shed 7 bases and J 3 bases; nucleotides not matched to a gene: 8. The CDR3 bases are TGTGCCAGCAAATGGAGGACAGGGCACTACAATGAGCAGTTCTTC. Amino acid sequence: CASKWRTGHYNEQFF.

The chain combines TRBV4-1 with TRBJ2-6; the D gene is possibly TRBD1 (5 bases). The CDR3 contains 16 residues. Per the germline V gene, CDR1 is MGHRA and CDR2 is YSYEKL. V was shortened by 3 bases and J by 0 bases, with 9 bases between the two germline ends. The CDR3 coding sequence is TGCGCCAGCAGCCAGGAAACAGGCTCTGGGGCCAACGTCCTGACTTTC. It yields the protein CASSQETGSGANVLTF.

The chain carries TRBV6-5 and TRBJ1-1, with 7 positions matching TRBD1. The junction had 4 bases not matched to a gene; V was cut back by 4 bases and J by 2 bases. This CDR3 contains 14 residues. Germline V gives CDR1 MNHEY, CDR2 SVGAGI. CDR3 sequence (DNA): TGTGCCAGCAGTTTCAGACAGGGAAACACTGAAGCTTTCTTT. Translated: CASSFRQGNTEAFF.

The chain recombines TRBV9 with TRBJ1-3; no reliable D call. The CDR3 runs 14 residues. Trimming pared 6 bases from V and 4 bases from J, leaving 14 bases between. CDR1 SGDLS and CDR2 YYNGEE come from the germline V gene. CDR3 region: CASTPRGKGNTIYF. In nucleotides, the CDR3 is TGTGCCAGCACCCCACGTGGCAAGGGAAACACCATATATTTT.